The entry that follows covers one T cell receptor beta chain sequence. Its specific antigen is unknown. Per-base quality was not reported, and no clone a single base away is much larger than it. This record comes from a study of T-cell reconstitution after alpha-beta-depleted transplantation in children listed by TCRdb under 2016. About the study as a whole: Using TCR repertoire profiling, the study followed T-cell immune reconstitution in a quantitative way in children after TCRalphabeta/CD19-depleted allogeneic hematopoietic cell transplantation.

The method was PCR. Sequencing instrument: Illumina HiSeq 2500. Molecular barcoding was employed in the preparation of TCR libraries, with unique molecular identifiers being used to normalize TCRbeta repertoire quantification. TCRdb reprocessing: public reads trimmed at Q25 with fastp, clones called with MiXCR, in-frame beta chains kept. One record per CDR3 amino acid sequence lists the most common genes and DNA. This sample holds a few hundred thousand distinct CDR3 sequences; approximately 9.5% were observed only once. The ten most abundant clones make up approximately 6.6% of the sample. Source: PBMCs from the stem cell graft donor, taken from the stem cell graft. The source of this sequence is a human donor who donated a stem cell graft to a child with acute lymphoblastic leukemia.

The CDR3 region has the sequence CASSQDRGVGQPQHF. The bases are TGCGCCAGCAGCCAAGATCGGGGGGTTGGTCAGCCCCAGCATTTT. The sequence joins TRBV4-3 to TRBJ1-5; the D gene is perhaps TRBD1, on 5 matching bases. V is reduced by 0 bases and J by 6 bases, leaving a spacing of 12 bases between them. The CDR3 runs 15 amino acids, cysteine and phenylalanine included. Here the CDR3 DNA is all that survives: 45 bases in frame from base 1. The germline V gene encodes CDR1 LGHNA and CDR2 YSLEER.